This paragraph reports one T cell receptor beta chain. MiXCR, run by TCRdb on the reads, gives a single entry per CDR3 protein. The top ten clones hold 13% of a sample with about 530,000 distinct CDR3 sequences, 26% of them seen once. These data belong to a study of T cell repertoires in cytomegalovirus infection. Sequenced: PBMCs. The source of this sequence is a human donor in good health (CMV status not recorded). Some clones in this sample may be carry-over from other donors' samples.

The CDR3 DNA reads TGTGCCAGCAGTCAAAGACTAGCCGGCTACAATGAGCAGTTCTTC. This encodes CASSQRLAGYNEQFF. The rearrangement uses TRBV6-2 or TRBV6-3 and TRBJ2-1, with 7 positions matching TRBD2. CDR1 is MNHEY and CDR2 is SVGEGT in the germline V gene. The CDR3 spans 15 residues. The V gene end was trimmed by 5 bases and the J gene end by 3 bases; junction bases not matched to a gene: 7.